This T cell receptor beta chain was sequenced for a study of blood T cell repertoires in COVID-19. Generated by immunoSEQ multiplex PCR, the TCRdb table keeps only in-frame clones and is missing some. The profile shows over 50,000 clones, 70% to 90% of them singletons. The V end was cut by 3 bases, the J end by 4 bases, with 9 bases between. The CDR3 has 14 amino acids. Germline CDR1 and CDR2: SGHVS and FQNEAQ. The clonotype was recovered from a man between 60 and 70 years old with acute or convalescent COVID-19. The sample taken for sequencing was peripheral blood. The chain couples TRBV7-8 to TRBJ1-4; no firm D call. The CDR3 is CASSFLSSNEKLFF. The CDR3 coding sequence is TGTGCCAGCAGCTTCTTATCTAGTAATGAAAAACTGTTTTTT.